This TCR beta chain comes out of a study of shared clonotypes between healthy human individuals. Produced via immunoSEQ multiplex PCR; TCRdb's table is partial and in-frame only. The profile shows 850,000 to 1,200,000 clones, roughly 75% of them singletons. Material: memory CD4+ T cells sorted from blood. The subset here: CD45RA-negative fraction. This TCR was sampled from a man aged 18 to 29 in good health.

The CDR3 loop is CASSSKTGVMNTEAFF. The CDR3, as DNA: TGTGCCAGCAGTTCAAAGACCGGGGTCATGAACACTGAAGCTTTCTTT. The rearrangement uses TRBV28 and TRBJ1-1; D gene uncertain. CDR3 length: 16 residues. Germline lookup yields CDR1 MDHEN and CDR2 SYDVKM. V lost 4 bases and J 0 bases, leaving 15 bases between the germline ends.